Each of the 9 T cell receptor beta chains below was sequenced from the same sample in a study of T cell responses to AZD1222 COVID-19 vaccine. Profiling relied on immunoSEQ multiplex PCR, and the TCRdb table lists in-frame clones only, not all of them. The data contain about 180,000 clones, 80% to 90% of them seen just once; the ten biggest clones take up approximately 0.5%. Sequences were derived from peripheral blood, sampled on day 0 of AZD1222 vaccination. Receptors originate from an adult in good health.

This clone was counted a single time. The chain has TRBV4-1 and TRBJ2-3, with 8 bases that match TRBD2. V lost 2 bases to trimming and J lost 3 bases; unmatched junction nucleotides: 4. Germline V gene sequence: CDR1 MGHRA, CDR2 YSYEKL. CDR3 size: 15 residues. The CDR3 region is CASSQPGLGTDTQYF. Here the CDR3 DNA reads TGCGCCAGCAGCCAACCGGGACTAGGGACAGATACGCAGTATTTT.

This chain connects TRBV27 to TRBJ2-7; the match to TRBD1 covers 7 bases. The CDR3 loop spans 14 amino acids. J gave up 2 bases and V 6 bases, and 7 bases lay outside the gene matches. Germline CDR1 is MNHEY and CDR2 is SMNVEV (reference sequence). CDR3 loop: CASRRNGTAYEQYF. In DNA form, the CDR3 reads TGTGCCAGCAGGCGGAACGGGACAGCCTACGAGCAGTACTTC.

The V gene is TRBV6-5, the J gene TRBJ1-2; D call uncertain. Deletions cut 7 bases from V and 5 bases from J, with 20 bases between. The CDR3 contains 15 residues. Germline CDR1 and CDR2: MNHEY and SVGAGI. In nucleotides, the CDR3 is TGTGCCAGCAATTCGGACCCACACGGCTTTTATGGCTACACCTTC. Protein sequence: CASNSDPHGFYGYTF.

The rearrangement uses TRBV28 and TRBJ1-2, with a weak D call TRBD1 (6 bases). Germline V lookup: CDR1 MDHEN, CDR2 SYDVKM. This CDR3 spans 12 amino acids. Trimming removed 10 bases from V and 7 bases from J, with 16 bases in between. CDR3 sequence: CATTGSPIGYTF. CDR3 sequence (DNA): TGTGCCACCACAGGGTCCCCTATTGGCTACACCTTC.

The chain combines TRBV5-1 with TRBJ1-2, with 7 bases identical to TRBD1. The germline CDR1 and CDR2 sequences are SGHRS and YFSETQ. The CDR3 runs 12 residues. J gave up 8 bases and V 4 bases, and 5 bases lay outside the gene matches. The CDR3 region has the DNA TGCGCCAGCAGCCAAGGGGGCTTAGGCTACACCTTC. Translation gives CASSQGGLGYTF.

The V gene is TRBV7-3, the J gene TRBJ2-1, with 7 positions matching TRBD1. The CDR3 contains 18 residues. The germline gives CDR1 SGHTA, CDR2 FQGTGA. V shed 4 bases, J shed 0 bases, and the junction held 12 bases outside the gene matches. DNA for the CDR3: TGTGCCAGCAGCTCCGGACAGGTCTCAGGGGGCTCCTACAATGAGCAGTTCTTC. This codes for CASSSGQVSGGSYNEQFF.

The chain uses TRBV7-6 and TRBJ2-7; 7 bases are shared with TRBD2. Germline lookup yields CDR1 SGHVS and CDR2 FNYEAQ. J gave up 0 bases and V 0 bases, and 5 bases lay outside the gene matches. The CDR3 spans 16 residues. The CDR3 spells CASSLAWGGSSYEQYF. CDR3 nucleotides: TGTGCCAGCAGCTTAGCGTGGGGGGGTTCCTCCTACGAGCAGTACTTC.

The chain links TRBV2 to TRBJ1-5, with D maybe TRBD1 (6 bases). This CDR3 contains 14 residues. Trimming removed 6 bases from V and 3 bases from J, with 12 bases in between. CDR1 SNHLY and CDR2 FYNNEI come from the germline V gene. Here the CDR3 DNA reads TGTGCCAGCAGCCGCGACAGGATCAATCAGCCCCAGCATTTT. Translated: CASSRDRINQPQHF.

V is TRBV9 and J is TRBJ1-1; D unclear. Germline V gene data show CDR1 as SGDLS and CDR2 as YYNGEE. V lost 4 bases, J lost 0 bases, and 10 bases lay in between. This CDR3 contains 14 residues. The CDR3 DNA reads as TGTGCCAGCAGCCCCGGACGCTTGAACACTGAAGCTTTCTTT. As protein: CASSPGRLNTEAFF.